This TCR beta chain was observed in a study of blood T cell repertoires in COVID-19. Using immunoSEQ multiplex PCR, the repertoire was profiled, and TCRdb retains in-frame clones only, with some absent. This table has a few hundred thousand clones, less than 90% appearing once. The germline gives CDR1 SEHNR, CDR2 FQNEAQ (reference sequence). V was pared by 4 bases and J by 1 base, with 15 bases between. There are 16 residues in the CDR3. Sequenced input: peripheral blood. The chain couples TRBV7-9 to TRBJ2-3; TRBD2 is a possible D gene (6 bases). The TCR sequence derives from a woman aged 55-75 years with COVID-19, enrolled during active disease. DNA of the CDR3: TGTGCCAGCAGCTCAGCATGGGGGGACGGCACAGATACGCAGTATTTT. This translates into CASSSAWGDGTDTQYF.